Detailed here is one TCR beta chain. The target antigen is unknown. This table comes from immunoSEQ multiplex PCR, and its TCRdb copy is limited to in-frame clones, with some not included. The repertoire consists of fewer than 90,000 clones, with more than 60% occurring once and the leading ten covering 4.5% to 6%. This sample was taken from a study of cytotoxic CD8 clonotypes in ibrutinib-treated CLL. General observations from the study: Elevated clonality accompanied ibrutinib response, with a return toward baseline values at progression. Sampling schedules were unmatched across sustained-remission and progressing patients.

Germline CDR1 is SGDLS and CDR2 is YYNGEE. J gave up 1 base and V 0 bases, and 8 bases lay outside the gene matches. The CDR3 is 18 residues long. This material consisted of PBMCs, taken after 12 months of ibrutinib treatment. The sequence derives from a human donor with chronic lymphocytic leukemia. The rearrangement uses TRBV9 and TRBJ2-1, with TRBD2 identical over 9 bases. CDR3 in amino acids: CASSVVSGGGASYNEQFF. The CDR3 bases are TGTGCCAGCAGCGTAGTGAGTGGCGGGGGGGCTTCCTACAATGAGCAGTTCTTC.